In this sample, the clone carrying this T cell receptor beta chain turned up once. Its antigen is unknown. Clones were sequenced by immunoSEQ multiplex PCR, and TCRdb holds only the in-frame ones, with some missing. Here the sample spans about 110,000 clones, roughly 90% being singletons. The data were obtained in a study of T cell responses to AZD1222 COVID-19 vaccine. Doses given second, at about 4 or about 12 weeks, were pooled. Findings of the study overall: Repertoire samples came only from after the peak T cell response. Females made up more of the donors, who were largely white British, and clonal diversity may have come out too low.

CDR1 and CDR2 from the germline V gene are MDHEN and SYDVKM. The CDR3 extends over 17 amino acids. The V and J ends lost 6 bases and 10 bases, in that order; junction bases with no gene match: 19. V and J are TRBV28 and TRBJ1-4; 8 bases match TRBD1. The material was peripheral blood, obtained 28 days after the second AZD1222 dose. The TCR sequence derives from an adult who received the AZD1222 COVID-19 vaccine. The CDR3 coding sequence is TGTGCCAGCAGCCAATCTACCCGGGGACAGGCGGGGGGAAAACTGTTTTTT. It encodes CASSQSTRGQAGGKLFF.